The 9 T cell receptor beta chains presented below share a single source sample, sequenced in a study of blood T cell repertoires in COVID-19. Assay: immunoSEQ multiplex PCR; the TCRdb copy retains only in-frame clones and omits some. Of some 300,000 clones in the sample, around 90% were seen once. The sample comprised PBMCs or T cells enriched from blood (not recorded which). These receptors originate from a woman aged 40 to 50 who had recovered from COVID-19.

V and J are TRBV9 and TRBJ2-1; 7 nucleotides match TRBD2. This CDR3 spans 15 amino acids. Losses at the gene ends were 0 bases for V and 5 bases for J; bases not matched to a gene: 5. In germline, CDR1 is SGDLS, CDR2 YYNGEE. CDR3 DNA sequence: TGTGCCAGCAGCGTAGGGTCTAGCGGAGACAATGAGCAGTTCTTC. It translates to CASSVGSSGDNEQFF. The full variable domain, with the rest looked up from reference TRBV9 and TRBJ2-1, is DSGVTQTPKHLITATGQRVTLRCSPRSGDLSVYWYQQSLDQGLQFLIQYYNGEERAKGNILERFSAQQFPDLHSELNLSSLELGDSALYFCASSVGSSGDNEQFFGPGTRLTVL.

This chain links TRBV3-1 (or the pseudogene TRBV3-2) with TRBJ2-1, with D possibly matching TRBD2 (5 bases). This CDR3 contains 16 residues. The V end was cut by 3 bases, the J end by 1 base, with 13 bases between. Germline-derived CDR1 and CDR2 are LGHDT and YNNKEL (reference sequence). CDR3 nucleotide sequence: TGTGCCAGCAGCCATGGCGGGCTGGGATCCTACAATGAGCAGTTCTTC. This codes for CASSHGGLGSYNEQFF.

V usage is TRBV7-9 and J usage is TRBJ1-5, with D possibly being TRBD1 (6 bases). The V and J ends lost 4 bases and 4 bases respectively, with 14 bases between them. This CDR3 contains 15 residues. CDR1 is SEHNR, CDR2 FQNEAQ, per germline (reference sequence). CDR3 amino acids: CASSSARTGNQPQHF. The CDR3 DNA follows: TGTGCCAGCAGCTCCGCCAGAACAGGGAATCAGCCCCAGCATTTT.

The V call is TRBV6-7, the J call TRBJ2-3, with 9 bases that match TRBD2. TRBV6-7 is recorded as an ORF, its role being uncertain. The CDR3 sequence is 19 residues long. Unmatched junction bases numbered 16, after V lost 2 bases and J lost 4 bases. Here the CDR3 DNA reads TGTGCCAGCAGTTACCATACCCGATTCGTGCGGGGGGGACCAGATACGCAGTATTTT. Translation: CASSYHTRFVRGGPDTQYF.

The chain joins TRBV5-1 to TRBJ1-1; 10 nucleotides align to TRBD1. Trimming cost V 2 bases and J 5 bases; bases outside gene matches: 6. Looked up from germline, CDR1 is SGHRS and CDR2 is YFSETQ. The CDR3 consists of 15 residues. The CDR3 spells CASSFETGGRTEAFF. CDR3 DNA: TGCGCCAGCAGCTTCGAGACAGGGGGCAGGACTGAAGCTTTCTTT.

The chain is built from TRBV27 and TRBJ1-5; possibly TRBD1 for D (5 bases). Germline V CDR1 and CDR2: MNHEY, SMNVEV (reference sequence). Trimming removed 5 bases at V and 3 bases at J, with 11 bases between. This CDR3 comprises 14 residues. CDR3 region: CASSGAGPNQPQHF. The DNA for the CDR3 is TGTGCCAGCAGTGGGGCAGGTCCCAATCAGCCCCAGCATTTT.

CDR3 sequence (DNA): TGTGCCAGTAGTATCGGCGGGGGGCGCACAGATACGCAGTATTTT. The encoded protein is CASSIGGGRTDTQYF. This chain uses TRBV19 with TRBJ2-3, with 8 nucleotides matching TRBD2. The V gene's germline CDR1 is LNHDA and CDR2 SQIVND (reference sequence). The J segment lost 1 base and the V segment lost 3 bases, leaving 3 bases of the junction unmatched. The CDR3 runs to 15 residues.

The chain combines TRBV2 with TRBJ2-1; D might be TRBD2 (5 bases). Looked up from germline, CDR1 is SNHLY and CDR2 is FYNNEI. The CDR3 extends over 13 amino acids. Trimming stripped 9 bases from V and 4 bases from J, with 13 bases between. Written as DNA, the CDR3 is TGTGCCAGGAGGGAGCGCGTTTACAATGAGCAGTTCTTC. It yields the protein CARRERVYNEQFF.

This clone was counted a single time. CDR3 in amino acids: CASSILGAGDLVDAYNEQFF. The CDR3 coding sequence is TGTGCCAGTAGTATATTGGGAGCGGGGGATTTGGTGGACGCATACAATGAGCAGTTCTTC. The genes are TRBV19 and TRBJ2-1, with TRBD2 matching 8 bases. The CDR3 is made up of 20 amino acids. The germline V gene has CDR1 LNHDA and CDR2 SQIVND (reference sequence). The ends lost 2 bases at V and 4 bases at J; junction bases unmatched: 19.